This T cell receptor beta chain was obtained from a study of metastatic and nonmetastatic thyroid tumors. Background on the study: Samples came from malignant and benign thyroid patients, and repertoires were compared across blood and tumor or nodule tissue.

Each patient went into thyroid surgery without having received any treatment. Study-wide results and caveats: The study reportedly found significantly higher TCR beta diversity in malignant thyroid tumors than benign nodules, in blood and tumor.

The CDR3 covers 16 residues. CDR1 MNHNS and CDR2 SASEGT come from the germline V gene. Trimming stripped 6 bases from V and 3 bases from J, with 20 bases between. In the authors' methods: Clinicopathological groups differed in CDR3, with these differences serving to build a distant-metastasis classifier for papillary thyroid cancer. With MiXCR, TCRdb called clones anew from the PCR reads. Clone size and V and J calls follow TCRdb, not the original study. The table lists tens of thousands of clones, about 25% of them singletons, with about 3.5% in the top ten. The sample holds a few counts of this clone. What it binds is not known.

This chain joins TRBV6-1 and TRBJ2-5; D might be TRBD2 (7 bases). The sequencing input was blood. This clonotype was obtained from a male donor with papillary thyroid cancer or a benign thyroid nodule (not recorded which). Some clones in this sample may be carry-over from other donors' samples. The CDR3 DNA reads as TGTGCCAGCAGGGGGGGGCCGGACGTCGCTAAAGAGACCCAGTACTTC. This gives the protein CASRGGPDVAKETQYF.